The 16 T cell receptor beta chains below were found in one sample sequenced in a study of monozygotic twins with inflammatory bowel disease. TCRdb reanalyzed the 5' RACE reads and collapses them to one entry per CDR3 protein, without DNA. The table gives about 160,000 distinct CDR3 sequences; the top ten clones make up around 7.2% of it. The specimen sequenced was blood. These receptor sequences come from a human donor with ulcerative colitis or Crohn's disease, or a healthy co-twin of an affected twin (not recorded which).

This rearrangement joins TRBV7-8 to TRBJ2-1. The CDR3 is 15 amino acids. Germline V gene data show CDR1 as SGHVS and CDR2 as FQNEAQ. CDR3 in amino acids: CASSSPTVLGYEQFF.

The CDR3 loop reads CAISESEGGTQYF. This sequence joins TRBV10-3 and TRBJ2-3; TCRdb's D call, TRBD2, is unchecked because there is no DNA. The germline V gene encodes CDR1 ENHRY and CDR2 SYGVKD. The CDR3 extends over 13 amino acids.

V and J are TRBV20-1 and TRBJ2-7; no DNA is available, so the TRBD2 call from TCRdb remains unchecked. The CDR3 loop spans 15 amino acids. From germline, CDR1 is DFQATT and CDR2 SNEGSKA (reference sequence). The CDR3 loop reads CSAESGTSGVYEQYF.

The chain combines TRBV29-1 with TRBJ1-2; TCRdb picks TRBD1, but there is no DNA to check that call. From germline, CDR1 is SQVTM and CDR2 ANQGSEA. CDR3 size: 12 residues. CDR3 loop: CSVVGTGGFYTF.

The chain couples TRBV2 to TRBJ2-7; no DNA is available, so the TRBD2 call from TCRdb remains unchecked. The V gene's germline CDR1 is SNHLY and CDR2 FYNNEI. This CDR3 region has 13 residues. CDR3 amino acids: CASSEARAGEQYF.

J is TRBJ2-7 and V is TRBV25-1. CDR3 length equals 14 residues. Per germline, CDR1 MGHDK and CDR2 SYGVNS. CDR3 region: CASSGTPESYEQYF.

The chain joins TRBV5-1 to TRBJ1-2; TCRdb's D call, TRBD1, is unchecked because there is no DNA. Germline assignment: CDR1 SGHRS and CDR2 YFSETQ. The CDR3 spans 18 residues. This chain's CDR3 is CASSLGTRQGAPVYGYTF.

The V gene is TRBV6-2 or TRBV6-3, the J gene TRBJ1-1. The germline gives CDR1 MNHEY, CDR2 SVGEGT. This CDR3 is built from 13 residues. This CDR3 is CASSFQVGVVAFF.

The chain has TRBV20-1 and TRBJ2-7; the TCRdb call, TRBD1, lacks DNA for checking. The CDR3 is made up of 14 amino acids. The germline gives CDR1 DFQATT, CDR2 SNEGSKA (reference sequence). This chain's CDR3 is CSAQVYRGPYEQYF.

This chain connects TRBV7-2 to TRBJ1-5; the D gene TCRdb calls, TRBD1, cannot be checked with no DNA. The CDR3 sequence is 12 residues long. CDR1 and CDR2 from the germline V gene are SGHTA and FQGNSA. The CDR3 protein is CASSQGGATQHF.

The gene calls are TRBV10-3 and TRBJ1-2; TCRdb's D gene call, TRBD1, goes unchecked for lack of DNA. The CDR3 has 13 residues. CDR1 is ENHRY, CDR2 SYGVKD, per germline. CDR3 sequence reads: CAISNRVRYGYTF.

The chain is built from TRBV6-1 and TRBJ2-7; as DNA is missing, the TRBD1 call by TCRdb cannot be tested. From germline, CDR1 is MNHNS and CDR2 SASEGT. The CDR3 is 15 residues long. This chain's CDR3 is CASKTGTDYVYEQYF.

CDR3: CSARGGLAGLSSYNEQFF. V usage is TRBV20-1 and J usage is TRBJ2-1; absent DNA, TCRdb's TRBD2 call cannot be checked. The CDR3 runs to 18 residues. CDR1 DFQATT and CDR2 SNEGSKA come from the germline V gene (reference sequence).

CDR3 protein: CASNSASGDEQFF. The V gene is TRBV9, the J gene TRBJ2-1; there is no DNA to check the TCRdb D call of TRBD2. Germline V gene data show CDR1 as SGDLS and CDR2 as YYNGEE. CDR3 length: 13 amino acids.

The rearrangement uses TRBV11-2 and TRBJ2-2; TCRdb's D call, TRBD1, is unchecked because there is no DNA. The CDR3 runs 14 residues. Germline V lookup: CDR1 SGHAT, CDR2 FQNNGV. The CDR3 sequence: CASGKQGYAGELFF.

This sequence joins TRBV6-6 and TRBJ1-1; checking the TCRdb D call of TRBD1 is not possible without DNA. The CDR3 consists of 13 residues. Germline V CDR1 and CDR2: MNHNY, SVGAGI (reference sequence). CDR3 amino acids: CANQQEKNTEAFF.